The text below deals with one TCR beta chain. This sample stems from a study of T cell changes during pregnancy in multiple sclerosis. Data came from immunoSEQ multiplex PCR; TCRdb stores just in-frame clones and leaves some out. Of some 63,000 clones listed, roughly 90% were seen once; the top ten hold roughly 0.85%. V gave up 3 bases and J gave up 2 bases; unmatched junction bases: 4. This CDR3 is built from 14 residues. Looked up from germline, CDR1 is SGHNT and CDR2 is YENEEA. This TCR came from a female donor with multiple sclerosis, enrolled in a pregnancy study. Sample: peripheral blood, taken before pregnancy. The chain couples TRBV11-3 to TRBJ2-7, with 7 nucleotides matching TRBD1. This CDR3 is CASSLTGNAYEQYF. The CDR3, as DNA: TGTGCCAGCAGCTTGACAGGGAATGCCTACGAGCAGTACTTC.